Below are 22 T cell receptor beta chains sequenced from a single sample in a study of tumor-infiltrating lymphocytes in primary liver carcinoma. Co-extraction of RNA and DNA was performed on about 20-32 mg of unsorted bulk tissue. Production of TCR beta cDNA used about 500 ng total RNA together with a constant-region primer. TCR beta libraries came from three nested multiplex PCR rounds using slightly modified ARM-PCR. The first two PCR rounds, nine to ten cycles each, used TRBV1-TRBV30 forward primers and a C-beta reverse primer. Using its own MiXCR run on the multiplex PCR reads, TCRdb lists one record per CDR3 protein. The table includes about 100,000 distinct CDR3 sequences, more than 60% detected once. What was sequenced was liver tumor tissue from sampling region 5. Sample subset: tumor region T5, tumor centre. All receptors come from a woman aged 60-75 years with primary liver carcinoma and hepatitis B virus infection.

CDR3 nucleotides: TGTGCCAGCAGTGAAACGCTTAGGGGCCCGATAGGGAATACTGAAGCTTTCTTT. This translates into CASSETLRGPIGNTEAFF. The chain links TRBV6-1 to TRBJ1-1, with a tentative D call TRBD1 (5 bases). The V gene's germline CDR1 is MNHNS and CDR2 SASEGT. There are 18 residues in the CDR3. V lost 2 bases, J lost 5 bases, and 24 bases lay in between.

This clonotype was recorded a few times. This sequence joins TRBV28 and TRBJ2-2, with a possible D match to TRBD1 (6 bases). Trimming pared 6 bases from V and 2 bases from J, leaving 13 bases between. The CDR3 is made up of 15 amino acids. CDR1 and CDR2 (germline): MDHEN, SYDVKM. This CDR3 is CASRRTERNTGELFF. The CDR3 DNA is TGTGCCAGCAGGCGGACAGAGAGAAACACCGGGGAGCTGTTTTTT.

With regard to this clonotype: The junction and the germline gene differ at one end; a read error may be behind it. V and J are TRBV6-1 and TRBJ2-7; D uncertain. Germline V gene lookup returns CDR1 MNHNS and CDR2 SASEGT. This CDR3 is 15 amino acids long. The CDR3 sequence: CASSAPDGASYEQYF. CDR3 DNA: TGTGCCAGCAGTGCTCCGGACGGAGCCTCCTACGAGCAATACTTC.

This clonotype was found many times. The chain carries TRBV28 and TRBJ2-3, with D perhaps assigned TRBD1 or TRBD2 (5 bases each). V was clipped by 6 bases and J by 6 bases, with 13 bases between them. The CDR3 extends over 13 amino acids. The germline CDR1 and CDR2 sequences are MDHEN and SYDVKM. CDR3 coding DNA: TGTGCCAGCAGATCCGGAGGACACGATACGCAGTATTTT. This sequence encodes CASRSGGHDTQYF.

This clonotype appeared many times. The chain has TRBV28 and TRBJ2-5; D is unresolved. Germline assignment: CDR1 MDHEN and CDR2 SYDVKM. The CDR3 sequence is 11 residues long. V dropped 3 bases and J dropped 5 bases, with 4 bases sitting between them. The CDR3 nucleotides are TGTGCCAGCAGTTTCCTTGAGACCCAGTACTTC. Encoded protein: CASSFLETQYF.

This clonotype was seen ten or more times. The chain carries TRBV4-1 and TRBJ2-3; perhaps TRBD2 as D (5 bases). V dropped 2 bases and J dropped 4 bases, with 25 bases sitting between them. The V gene's germline CDR1 is MGHRA and CDR2 YSYEKL. This CDR3 contains 19 residues. The CDR3 bases are TGCGCCAGCAGCCAACTGCTCACTCAAGGACTTTCGGCATCAGATACGCAGTATTTT. Protein product: CASSQLLTQGLSASDTQYF.

This clonotype was found once. The junction differs from germline at one of its ends, possibly a read error. The chain links TRBV6-6 to TRBJ1-2, with D unresolved. This CDR3 spans 15 amino acids. The germline V gene has CDR1 MNHNY and CDR2 SVGAGI (reference sequence). The CDR3 loop reads CANSLNKGGNYGYTF. CDR3 coding DNA: TGTGCCAACAGTTTGAACAAGGGAGGGAACTATGGCTACACCTTC.

Regarding this clonotype: A much larger clone sits a single nucleotide away, making a read error possible. V is TRBV30 and J is TRBJ1-3; tentative D call: TRBD1 (6 bases). This CDR3 is built from 15 residues. Per germline, CDR1 GTSNPN and CDR2 SVGIG (reference sequence). V lost 4 bases, J lost 3 bases, and 16 bases lay in between. The CDR3 loop reads CAWIGEGGFGNTIYF. CDR3 DNA: TGTGCCTGGATCGGAGAGGGGGGTTTTGGAAACACCATATATTTT.

To note about this clonotype: One end of the junction is discordant with germline, which a read error may explain. The rearrangement links TRBV11-2 to TRBJ2-1, with 7 bases matching TRBD1. The CDR3 contains 17 residues. Germline loops: CDR1 SGHAT, CDR2 FQNNGV. The CDR3 nucleotides are TGTGCCAGCAGCTTACGACCGGGACAGAGATTTTACAATGAACAGTCCTTC. Residues: CASSLRPGQRFYNEQSF.

This clonotype was picked up many times. The genes are TRBV12-3 or TRBV12-4 and TRBJ1-2; D is ambiguous. V was pared by 1 base and J by 1 base, with 7 bases between. The CDR3 consists of 14 residues. The CDR3 spells CASSLVRSNYGYTF. CDR3 DNA: TGTGCCAGCAGTTTAGTACGAAGTAACTATGGCTACACCTTC.

V and J are TRBV7-9 and TRBJ1-4; possibly TRBD1 for D (6 bases). The ends were cut back, 7 bases at V and 5 bases at J, with 17 bases in the middle. The length of the CDR3 is 15 residues. CDR1 is SEHNR and CDR2 is FQNEAQ in the germline V gene (reference sequence). The CDR3 nucleotides are TGTGCCAGCACCAACCGGGGGCAGGGAAATGAAAAACTGTTTTTT. Its translation: CASTNRGQGNEKLFF.

About this clonotype: Since a much larger clone is just one base distant, this may be a read error. The V call is TRBV7-8, the J call TRBJ1-5; D unresolved. The CDR3 spans 12 residues. The germline CDR1 and CDR2 sequences are SGHVS and FQNEAQ. Here the CDR3 DNA reads TGTGTCAGCAGCGCAAGCAATCAGCCCCAGCATTTT. Residues: CVSSASNQPQHF. The whole variable domain, filled in from reference TRBV7-8 and TRBJ1-5, reads GAGVSQSPRYKVAKRGQDVALRCDPISGHVSLFWYQQALGQGPEFLTYFQNEAQLDKSGLPSDRFFAERPEGSVSTLKIQRTQQEDSAVYLCVSSASNQPQHFGDGTRLSIL.

A word on this clonotype: A single base separates this from a much larger clone, so it may be a read error. This chain uses TRBV4-1 with TRBJ2-1; 7 nucleotides agree with TRBD1. Trimming cost V 0 bases and J 8 bases; bases outside gene matches: 4. Germline values: CDR1 MGHRA, CDR2 YSYEKL. This CDR3 has 14 residues. The CDR3 region has the DNA TGCGCCAGCAGCCAAGAGGGACAGAACGATGAGCAGTTCTTC. It encodes CASSQEGQNDEQFF.

A word on this clonotype: One end of the junction does not line up with germline, which may come from a read error. This chain joins TRBV18 and TRBJ2-5; D perhaps matches TRBD2 (5 bases). Germline V lookup: CDR1 KGHSH, CDR2 LQKENI. The length of the CDR3 is 12 residues. CDR3 in DNA: TGTGCCAGTTCACCACAGAGGGAGACCCAGTGCTTC. Protein sequence: CASSPQRETQCF. Looking up the rest from reference TRBV18 and TRBJ2-5 gives the full variable domain: NAGVMQNPRHLVRRRGQEARLRCSPMKGHSHVYWYRQLPEEGLKFMVYLQKENIIDESGMPKERFSAEFPKEGPSILRIQQVVRGDSAAYFCASSPQRETQCFGPGTRLLVL.

This clonotype was detected ten times or more. The chain joins TRBV12-3 or TRBV12-4 to TRBJ1-1; D perhaps matches TRBD1 (5 bases). CDR3 size: 14 residues. The V end lost 6 bases, the J end lost 1 base, and 12 bases lay between the germline ends. CDR3: CASSPTGQNTEAFF. CDR3 coding DNA: TGTGCCAGCAGCCCTACTGGACAGAACACTGAAGCTTTCTTT.

This clonotype has only a few counts. This chain links TRBV5-5 with TRBJ2-2; D might be TRBD2 (6 bases). The CDR3 runs to 13 residues. Germline V gene data show CDR1 as SGHKS and CDR2 as YYEKEE (reference sequence). Trimming removed 4 bases from V and 6 bases from J, with 10 bases in between. This CDR3 is CASSLGLAGELFF. Here the CDR3 DNA reads TGTGCCAGCAGCCTGGGACTCGCCGGGGAGCTGTTTTTT.

A remark on this clonotype: The germline gene is not matched at one end of the junction; a read error may be the cause. The J gene is TRBJ2-1, the V gene TRBV7-2; 8 bases align to TRBD1. Germline CDR1 SGHTA, CDR2 FQGNSA. The CDR3 has 16 amino acids. The CDR3 bases are TGTGCCAACAGCTTATATGAGACAGGGGACAGCAATGAGCAATTCTTT. It is translated as CANSLYETGDSNEQFF.

This clonotype was seen a single time. A junction boundary mismatches the germline segment, possibly from a read error. The chain joins TRBV6-1 to TRBJ1-5; no clear D. The CDR3 is 12 amino acids. Germline CDR1 MNHNS, CDR2 SASEGT. The CDR3 loop reads CASVVCNQPQHF. CDR3 in DNA: TGCGCCAGCGTGGTATGCAATCAGCCCCAGCATTTT.

This clonotype was counted a few times. A much larger clone is a single base away; this may be a read error. V gene TRBV2 combines with J gene TRBJ1-1, with no clear D. The germline V gene has CDR1 SNHLY and CDR2 FYNNEI. With 7 bases removed from V and 4 bases from J, the gap between germline ends came to 10 bases. The CDR3 sequence is 12 residues long. CDR3 region: CASNVGATEAFF. DNA of the CDR3: TGTGCCAGCAATGTGGGAGCCACTGAAGCTTTCTTT. The whole variable domain, filled in from reference TRBV2 and TRBJ1-1, reads EPEVTQTPSHQVTQMGQEVILRCVPISNHLYFYWYRQILGQKVEFLVSFYNNEISEKSEIFDDQFSVERPDGSNFTLKIRSTKLEDSAMYFCASNVGATEAFFGQGTRLTVV.

This clonotype appeared a few times. This could be a read error, since a much larger clone is one nucleotide away. The chain carries TRBV7-9 and TRBJ1-5; D gene ambiguous. CDR1 is SEHNR, CDR2 FQNEAQ, per germline (reference sequence). This CDR3 is built from 14 residues. Here the CDR3 reads CASSLEGAYQPQRF. CDR3 sequence (DNA): TGTGCCAGCAGCTTAGAGGGTGCCTATCAGCCCCAGCGTTTT.

The chain links TRBV21-1 to TRBJ2-1; the D call TRBD2 from the table was never checked on the DNA. TRBV21-1 is a documented pseudogene. The CDR3 sequence is 17 residues long. The CDR3 DNA reads as TGTGCCAGCAGCAAAGCTTGGGCGGGAGTGGCCTACAATGAGCGGTTCTTC. Amino acids: CASSKAWAGVAYNERFF.

This clonotype was recorded at least ten times. The chain couples TRBV12-3 or TRBV12-4 to TRBJ1-1; the D is unclear. CDR3 length equals 14 residues. V was clipped by 2 bases and J by 4 bases, with 11 bases between them. The CDR3 DNA sequence: TGTGCCAGCAGTTTAAGACATAAGAGCACTGAAGCTTTCTTT. As protein: CASSLRHKSTEAFF.